The sequence of this TCR beta chain was determined in a study of CD8 T cells in ankylosing spondylitis. Study findings and constraints: Ankylosing spondylitis blood appeared to carry a characteristic TCR beta motif of several highly homologous variants. Reportedly, disease-linked clones are significantly enriched in ankylosing spondylitis patients' matched synovial fluid. There were earlier reports of some motif variants in reactive arthritis synovial fluid and blood.

V lost 5 bases and J lost 5; bases outside the gene matches: 8. The CDR3 length is 15 residues. The germline V gene encodes CDR1 SEHNR and CDR2 FQNEAQ (reference sequence). Molecular-barcoded quantitative 5'-RACE produced these TCR beta libraries. TCRdb re-called the 5' RACE reads with MiXCR, one entry per CDR3 protein. The sample holds roughly 190,000 distinct CDR3 sequences, 13% seen once. A word on this clonotype: The antigen remains unidentified.

V and J are TRBV7-9 and TRBJ2-7; 11 bases are shared with TRBD1. The receptor was isolated from a male donor with ankylosing spondylitis or in good health (not recorded which). The sample taken for sequencing was blood, either unsorted or a sorted T cell fraction (not recorded which). CDR3 nucleotide sequence: TGTGCCAGCAGCCGGGGCCGGGACAGGGGGAACGAGCAGTACTTC. As protein: CASSRGRDRGNEQYF. Supplemented by reference TRBV7-9 and TRBJ2-7, the full variable domain reads DTGVSQNPRHKITKRGQNVTFRCDPISEHNRLYWYRQTLGQGPEFLTYFQNEAQLEKSRLLSDRFSAERPKGSFSTLEIQRTEQGDSAMYLCASSRGRDRGNEQYFGPGTRLTVT.